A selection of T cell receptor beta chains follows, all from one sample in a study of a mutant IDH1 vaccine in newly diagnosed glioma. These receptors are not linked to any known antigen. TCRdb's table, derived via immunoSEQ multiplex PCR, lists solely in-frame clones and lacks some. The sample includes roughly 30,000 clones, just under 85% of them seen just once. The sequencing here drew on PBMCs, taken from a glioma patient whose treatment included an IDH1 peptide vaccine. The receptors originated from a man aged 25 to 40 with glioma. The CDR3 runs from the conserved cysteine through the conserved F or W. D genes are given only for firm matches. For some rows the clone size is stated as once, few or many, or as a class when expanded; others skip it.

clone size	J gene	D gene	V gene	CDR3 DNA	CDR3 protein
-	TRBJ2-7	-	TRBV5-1	TGCGCCAGCAGCACAACCGGGGCCAACTACGAGCAGTACTTC	CASSTTGANYEQYF
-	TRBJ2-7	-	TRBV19	TGTGCCAGTAGTACCCCCCAGGGGTCCACGGGGGGCCTCTACGAGCAGTACTTC	CASSTPQGSTGGLYEQYF
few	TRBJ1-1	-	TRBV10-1	TGCGCCGCAAACCCGAAGAAGTTTTGCGAAGCTTTCTTT	CAANPKKFCEAFF
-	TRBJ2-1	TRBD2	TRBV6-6	TGTGCCAGCAGCCTGCACCCTAGCGGGGTATACAATGAGCAGTTCTTC	CASSLHPSGVYNEQFF
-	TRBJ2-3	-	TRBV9	TGTGCCAGCAGCGTAAATAGTATCACAGATACGCAGTATTTT	CASSVNSITDTQYF
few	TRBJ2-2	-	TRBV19	TGTGCCATCCGGGGGTTAGACACCGGGGAGCTGTTTTTT	CAIRGLDTGELFF
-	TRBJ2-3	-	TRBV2	TGTGCCAGCAGTGTATCAGAGGGTACGCAGTATTTT	CASSVSEGTQYF
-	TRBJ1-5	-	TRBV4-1	TGCGCCAGCAGCCCCCATCTGAGGGACAATAGCAATCAGCCCCAGCATTTT	CASSPHLRDNSNQPQHF
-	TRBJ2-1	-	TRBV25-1	TGTGCCAGCAGTGAACAGGGGAAGCGGGATGAGCAGTTCTTC	CASSEQGKRDEQFF
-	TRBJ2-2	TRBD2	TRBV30	TGTGCCTGGAGTGTACGACTAGCGGGGAACACCGGGGAGCTGTTTTTT	CAWSVRLAGNTGELFF
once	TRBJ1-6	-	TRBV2	TGTGCCAGCAGTGCCGAACGTAATTCACCCCTCCACTTT	CASSAERNSPLHF
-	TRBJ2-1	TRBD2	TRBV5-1	TGCGCCAGCAGTCCTGGGGGACCCTCTCTAGCGGTCAATGAGCAGTTCTTC	CASSPGGPSLAVNEQFF
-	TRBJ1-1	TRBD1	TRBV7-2	TGTGCCAGCAGCCCCCCGACAGGGCTCACTGAAGCTTTCTTT	CASSPPTGLTEAFF
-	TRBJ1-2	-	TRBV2	TGTGCCAGCCGCCAGGGCAACTATGGCTACACCTTC	CASRQGNYGYTF
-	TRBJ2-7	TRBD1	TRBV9	TGTGCCAGCAGCCCCACCCAGGGGGCCTACGAGCAGTACTTC	CASSPTQGAYEQYF
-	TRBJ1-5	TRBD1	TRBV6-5	TGTGCCAGCAGTAAGGGACAGGGGCCCCAGCATTTT	CASSKGQGPQHF
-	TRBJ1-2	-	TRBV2	TGTGCCAGCAGTTCGGGAATCTATGGCTACACCTTC	CASSSGIYGYTF
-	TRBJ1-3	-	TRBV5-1	TGCGCCAGCAGCTTGGAAGGATCCTCTGGAAACACCATATATTTT	CASSLEGSSGNTIYF
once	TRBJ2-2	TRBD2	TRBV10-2	TGCGCCAGCAGTGACCGCGGACTAGCGGGAGGGGTCCCCGGGGAGCTGTTTTTT	CASSDRGLAGGVPGELFF
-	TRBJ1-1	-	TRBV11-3	TGTGCCAGCAGCTTAGAGAGGGGGGCTGAAGCTTTCTTT	CASSLERGAEAFF
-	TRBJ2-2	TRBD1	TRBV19	TGTGCCAGTAGTCTCGTGACAGGGGTGAACACCGGGGAGCTGTTTTTT	CASSLVTGVNTGELFF
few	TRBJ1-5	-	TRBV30	TGTGCCTGGAGTCCCGGAGGGAGCAATCAGCCCCAGCATTTT	CAWSPGGSNQPQHF
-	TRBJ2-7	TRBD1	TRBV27	TGTGCCAGCAGCTTGGGTTTCGGGACAGCCTATACCCAGCAGTACTTC	CASSLGFGTAYTQQYF
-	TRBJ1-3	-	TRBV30	TGTGCCTGGTATGGACGTCTCTCTGGAAACACCATATATTTT	CAWYGRLSGNTIYF
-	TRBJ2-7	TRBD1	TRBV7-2	TGTGCCAGCAGCGTAACTACAGGGGATATCTACGAGCAGTACTTC	CASSVTTGDIYEQYF
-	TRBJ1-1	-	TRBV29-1	TGCAGCGCGCAAAACAGGCGGAACACTGAAGCTTTCTTT	CSAQNRRNTEAFF
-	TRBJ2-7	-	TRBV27	TGTGCCAGCAAGTTGAGGGGAGACTCTTGGTACGAGCAGTACTTC	CASKLRGDSWYEQYF
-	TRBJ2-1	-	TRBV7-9	TGTGCCAGCAGCTTAACGGGGGGCAGTAGGATCAATGAGCAGTTCTTC	CASSLTGGSRINEQFF
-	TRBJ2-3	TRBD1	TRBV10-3	TGTGCCATCAGTGGATCCCGGGACAGACTAGATACGCAGTATTTT	CAISGSRDRLDTQYF
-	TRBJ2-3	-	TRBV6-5	TGTGCCAGCAGTTGGTTACAGGGGACTTCTGGAGATACGCAGTATTTT	CASSWLQGTSGDTQYF
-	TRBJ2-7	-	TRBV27	TGTGCCAGCAGTTTCCAGCGGGCAACCTACGAGCAGTACTTC	CASSFQRATYEQYF
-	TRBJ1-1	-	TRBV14	TGTGCCAGCAGCCAAGTATGGGGGTTGAACACTGAAGCTTTCTTT	CASSQVWGLNTEAFF
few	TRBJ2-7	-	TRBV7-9	TGTGCCAGCAGCTTAGAAGGCAGGAGCTCCTACGAGCAGTACTTC	CASSLEGRSSYEQYF
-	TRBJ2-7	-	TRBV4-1	TGCGCCAGCAGCCATAAAACAGGGGGGGCCTTCTACGAGCAGTACTTC	CASSHKTGGAFYEQYF
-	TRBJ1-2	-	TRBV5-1	TGCGCCAGCAGCCCCACCCTAAGCGAGGGCGGCTACACCTTC	CASSPTLSEGGYTF
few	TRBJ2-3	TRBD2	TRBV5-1	TGCGCCAGCAGCTTGGCTCCACTAGCGGGGCGAAGAACAGATACGCAGTATTTT	CASSLAPLAGRRTDTQYF
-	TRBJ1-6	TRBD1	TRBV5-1	TGCGCCAGCAGCTCCGCTACAGGGGCCCCTTATAATTCACCCCTCCACTTT	CASSSATGAPYNSPLHF
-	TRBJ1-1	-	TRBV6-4	TGTGCCAGCAGTCAGGACACCGGCTTGGAAGCTTTCTTT	CASSQDTGLEAFF
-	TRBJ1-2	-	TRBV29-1	TGCAGCGTTGAAGTCGACGGCTACACCTTC	CSVEVDGYTF
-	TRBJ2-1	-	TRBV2	TGTGCCAGCAGAATGACAGTAAGCTCCTACAATGAGCAGTTCTTC	CASRMTVSSYNEQFF
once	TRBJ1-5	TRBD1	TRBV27	TGTGCCAGCTCCAGGGTAGGGGACAGGGTTAGCAATCAGCCCCAGCATTTT	CASSRVGDRVSNQPQHF
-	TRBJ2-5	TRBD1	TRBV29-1	TGCAGCGTTGCCTTCCACGGACAGGCAGAGCAAGAGACCCAGTACTTC	CSVAFHGQAEQETQYF
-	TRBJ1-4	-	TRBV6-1	TGTGCCAGCAGTGTGGGACATCTCCAAAAACTGTTTTTT	CASSVGHLQKLFF
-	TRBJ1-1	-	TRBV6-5	TGTGCCAGCAGTTACTCTACGGCGTTTAACACTGAAGCTTTCTTT	CASSYSTAFNTEAFF
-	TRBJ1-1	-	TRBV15	TGTGCCACCAGCAGAGGGGGGTTTCTGAAGAACACTGAAGCTTTCTTT	CATSRGGFLKNTEAFF
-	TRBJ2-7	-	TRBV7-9	TGTGCCAGCAGCCCGGAAGCTTCCTACGAGCAGTACTTC	CASSPEASYEQYF
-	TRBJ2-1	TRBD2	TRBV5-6	TGTGCCAGCAGCCCCAGATTCAGCGGGGGCCCGGATGAGCAGTTCTTC	CASSPRFSGGPDEQFF
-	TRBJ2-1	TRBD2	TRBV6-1	TGTGCCAGCAGTGAGGGGGAGGGCCAGGATGAGCAGTTCTTC	CASSEGEGQDEQFF
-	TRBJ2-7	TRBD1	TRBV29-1	TGCAGCGTAACATGGACAGGGGGCTACGAGCAGTACTTC	CSVTWTGGYEQYF
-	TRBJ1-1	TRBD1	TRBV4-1	TGCGCCAGCAGTCAGCGTCGGTTGGGGACAGGTGTGAACACTGAAGCTTTCTTT	CASSQRRLGTGVNTEAFF
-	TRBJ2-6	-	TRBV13	TGTGCCAGCAGCTTAACAGGGCTACTAACTGGGGCCAACGTCCTGACTTTC	CASSLTGLLTGANVLTF
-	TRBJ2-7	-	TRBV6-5	TGTGCCAGCAGGCCCGGGCCGTCCTACGAGCAGTACTTC	CASRPGPSYEQYF
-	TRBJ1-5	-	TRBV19	TGTGCCAGTAAGGGCTTTAATCAGCCCCAGCATTTT	CASKGFNQPQHF
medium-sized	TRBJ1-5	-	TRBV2	TGTGCCAGCAGGGCGGGACAAACAAGTGGTCAGCCCCAGCATTTT	CASRAGQTSGQPQHF
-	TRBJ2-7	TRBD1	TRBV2	TGTGCCAGCAGTAACAGGGGTGGCGGCTACGAGCAGTACTTC	CASSNRGGGYEQYF
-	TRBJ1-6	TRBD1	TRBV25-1	TGTGCCAGTGCTACAGGGGGTCATTCACCCCTCCACTTT	CASATGGHSPLHF
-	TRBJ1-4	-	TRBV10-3	TGTGCCATCAGTGCCACTAATGAAAAACTGTTTTTT	CAISATNEKLFF
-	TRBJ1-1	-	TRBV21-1	TGTGCCAGCAGCAAAGGGCAAAACAGGGGGCTGAACACTGAAGCTTTCTTT	CASSKGQNRGLNTEAFF
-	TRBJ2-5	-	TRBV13	TGTGCCAGCAGTTTACTAGGAGAGACCCAGTACTTC	CASSLLGETQYF